The text below deals with one T cell receptor beta chain. The CDR3 runs 15 residues. Trimming removed 3 bases at V and 1 base at J, with 10 bases between. Germline V lookup: CDR1 KGHSH, CDR2 LQKENI. In the original analysis: Estimated nucleated cell counts came from reference gene primer amplification. Some clones are missing from TCRdb's copy, which holds only in-frame ones; the method was immunoSEQ multiplex PCR. That table furnishes V, J and clone size, whereas the DNA furnished D and trimming. The table lists roughly 80,000 clones, 91% of them singletons. This entry is derived from a study of blood T cell repertoires in COVID-19. Study details: Researchers got acute and convalescent COVID-19 samples from the United States, Italy and Spain. Sources were T cells, B-cell-depleted T cells, or PBMCs; the material itself was cDNA or gDNA.

What was sequenced was peripheral blood. The source of this sequence is a woman aged 50 to 65 in a cohort sampled during active COVID-19. The rearrangement links TRBV18 to TRBJ2-1; D may be TRBD1 (6 bases). DNA of the CDR3: TGTGCCAGCTCACCGCAGGGGCCATCCTACAATGAGCAGTTCTTC. The encoded protein is CASSPQGPSYNEQFF.